The 21 T cell receptor beta chains presented below share a single source sample, sequenced in a study of T cells after yellow fever vaccination. MiXCR was run by TCRdb on the 5' RACE reads, yielding one entry per CDR3 protein. The data show some 100,000 distinct CDR3 sequences, with about 8.4% seen just once and roughly 17% held by the top ten. This sample comprised CD8+ T cells not binding an NS4B(214-222) dextramer, sorted from PBMCs, obtained roughly 14 days after the first yellow fever vaccination. The receptors were gathered from a man aged 18 to 35 who received the YFV17D yellow fever vaccine.

The V call is TRBV7-9, the J call TRBJ2-2; TRBD1 is a possible D gene (6 bases). Germline V gene data show CDR1 as SEHNR and CDR2 as FQNEAQ (reference sequence). The CDR3 runs to 16 residues. V was cut by 5 bases and J by 4 bases, with 17 bases left in between. CDR3 sequence reads: CASSPVRDTGTGELFF. CDR3 nucleotide sequence: TGTGCCAGCAGCCCGGTCCGGGACACGGGCACCGGGGAGCTGTTTTTT.

Many counts were recorded for this clonotype. The chain has TRBV12-3 or TRBV12-4 and TRBJ2-5; unclear D gene. The CDR3 is made up of 14 amino acids. V gave up 4 bases and J gave up 2 bases, with 11 bases separating them. This CDR3 reads CASSYPVPQETQYF. CDR3 DNA: TGTGCCAGCAGTTACCCCGTACCTCAAGAGACCCAGTACTTC.

This clonotype came up many times. The gene calls are TRBV12-3 or TRBV12-4 and TRBJ1-1; TRBD1 agrees at 8 bases. This CDR3 spans 14 amino acids. Trimming at V came to 6 bases and at J to 2 bases, leaving 5 bases not matched to a gene. Here the CDR3 reads CASSEAGGNTEAFF. DNA of the CDR3: TGTGCCAGCAGCGAAGCAGGGGGCAACACTGAAGCTTTCTTT.

This clonotype has a handful of counts. V gene TRBV28 combines with J gene TRBJ1-1, with 10 nucleotides matching TRBD1. This CDR3 spans 15 amino acids. V shed 6 bases and J 3 bases; nucleotides not matched to a gene: 7. In germline, CDR1 is MDHEN, CDR2 SYDVKM. CDR3 region: CASRPTTGGYTEAFF. In DNA, the CDR3 is TGTGCCAGCAGACCAACGACAGGGGGCTACACTGAAGCTTTCTTT. Full variable domain (outside the CDR3, taken from reference TRBV28 and TRBJ1-1): DVKVTQSSRYLVKRTGEKVFLECVQDMDHENMFWYRQDPGLGLRLIYFSYDVKMKEKGDIPEGYSVSREKKERFSLILESASTNQTSMYLCASRPTTGGYTEAFFGQGTRLTVV.

The CDR3 nucleotides are TGTGCCAGCAGTTTTGGGGGGACCACCTACGAGCAGTACTTC. This translates into CASSFGGTTYEQYF. The chain uses TRBV12-3 or TRBV12-4 and TRBJ2-7, with D possibly matching TRBD2 (6 bases). The CDR3 runs 14 residues. Trimming took off 3 bases at V and 2 bases at J, with 11 bases between the two ends.

This clonotype turned up a few times. CDR3 sequence: CASSRGLAGTDTQYF. CDR3 sequence (DNA): TGTGCCAGCAGCCGCGGACTAGCGGGCACAGATACGCAGTATTTT. The rearrangement uses TRBV27 and TRBJ2-3, with TRBD2 identical over 10 bases. The J segment lost 1 base and the V segment lost 6 bases, leaving 4 bases of the junction unmatched. Looked up from germline, CDR1 is MNHEY and CDR2 is SMNVEV (reference sequence). The length of the CDR3 is 15 residues.

This chain connects TRBV6-2 or TRBV6-3 to TRBJ1-6, with D perhaps TRBD1 (6 bases). Germline V gene lookup returns CDR1 MNHEY and CDR2 SVGEGT. The CDR3 is 16 residues long. The V end was cut by 2 bases, the J end by 9 bases, with 17 bases between. As DNA, the CDR3 is TGTGCCAGCAGTTACGCGACCGGGCGGGGGCTTTCACCCCTCCACTTT. Amino acid sequence: CASSYATGRGLSPLHF.

The chain recombines TRBV20-1 with TRBJ2-7; D remains ambiguous. The V and J ends lost 0 bases and 3 bases respectively, with 9 bases between them. CDR3 length: 13 residues. Per the germline V gene, CDR1 is DFQATT and CDR2 is SNEGSKA (reference sequence). For the CDR3, the DNA is TGCAGTGCTAGAGACCCGGCGGTCTACGAGCAGTACTTC. It codes for CSARDPAVYEQYF.

The table lists this clonotype with a few counts. This chain links TRBV7-6 with TRBJ1-2; possible D gene TRBD1, 5 bases. In germline, CDR1 is SGHVS, CDR2 FNYEAQ. The CDR3 spans 13 residues. Between the trimmed V and J ends, which lost 5 bases and 6 bases, there was a span of 13 bases. The CDR3 nucleotides are TGTGCCAGCAGCAAGACCCCGGGGGATGGCTACACCTTC. This sequence encodes CASSKTPGDGYTF.

The gene calls are TRBV7-3 and TRBJ2-1; D ambiguous. V shed 4 bases and J shed 10 bases, with 14 bases lying between them. Looked up from germline, CDR1 is SGHTA and CDR2 is FQGTGA. This CDR3 is 13 amino acids long. The CDR3 loop is CASSCQLWWEQFF. CDR3 DNA sequence: TGTGCCAGCAGCTGCCAATTATGGTGGGAGCAGTTCTTC.

This clonotype was observed a few times. CDR3 coding DNA: TGTGCCAGCAGCTTGGCTCCCGGCTACGAGCAGTACTTC. This codes for CASSLAPGYEQYF. This chain connects TRBV5-5 to TRBJ2-7; D remains unclear. The CDR3 runs to 13 residues. V gave up 0 bases and J gave up 3 bases, with 7 bases separating them. Germline lookup yields CDR1 SGHKS and CDR2 YYEKEE (reference sequence). The full variable domain, in which reference TRBV5-5 and TRBJ2-7 provide the parts outside the CDR3, is DAGVTQSPTHLIKTRGQQVTLRCSPISGHKSVSWYQQVLGQGPQFIFQYYEKEERGRGNFPDRFSARQFPNYSSELNVNALLLGDSALYLCASSLAPGYEQYFGPGTRLTVT.

Worth noting for this clonotype: One junction end disagrees with the germline gene, perhaps due to a read error. The CDR3 coding sequence is TGCTGTGCTAGAGTGCACGACGGGGGGGCCTATGGGGATACGCAGTATTTT. Its protein is CCARVHDGGAYGDTQYF. This chain uses TRBV20-1 with TRBJ2-3, with 8 bases aligning to TRBD2. CDR1 and CDR2 from the germline V gene are DFQATT and SNEGSKA (reference sequence). The CDR3 is 17 amino acids.

A few counts support this clonotype. J is TRBJ2-7 and V is TRBV11-2; D could derive from TRBD1 or TRBD2 (6 bases each). The germline V and J ends were trimmed by 1 base and 7 bases, with 14 bases remaining between them. The CDR3 loop spans 14 amino acids. CDR1 is SGHAT, CDR2 FQNNGV, per germline. The CDR3 region is CASSLVALGGEQYF. For the CDR3, the DNA is TGTGCCAGCAGCTTAGTGGCTTTAGGGGGGGAGCAGTACTTC.

This clonotype was counted many times. The chain carries TRBV5-1 and TRBJ2-1; D not certain. This CDR3 has 12 amino acids. V lost 2 bases and J 9 bases, leaving 9 bases between the germline ends. Germline CDR1 and CDR2: SGHRS and YFSETQ. Written as DNA, the CDR3 is TGCGCCAGCAGCTTTGGGGTTTCTGAGCAGTTCTTC. It specifies CASSFGVSEQFF.

This rearrangement joins TRBV5-6 to TRBJ2-6, with D tentatively TRBD1 (5 bases). The CDR3 sequence is 17 residues long. Germline assignment: CDR1 SGHDT and CDR2 YYEEEE. Trimming pared 0 bases from V and 4 bases from J, leaving 14 bases between. CDR3 residues: CASSLAAGGAGANVLTF. As DNA, the CDR3 is TGTGCCAGCAGCTTGGCCGCAGGTGGGGCCGGGGCCAACGTCCTGACTTTC.

This sequence joins TRBV29-1 and TRBJ1-2; 12 nucleotides align to TRBD1. Germline values: CDR1 SQVTM, CDR2 ANQGSEA. This CDR3 has 18 residues. Germline trimming cut 5 bases from V and 1 base from J; bases unmatched to any gene: 14. Here the CDR3 DNA reads TGCAGCGTTCTTGGAGGGGGGACAGGGGGCTCTCGTAACTATGGCTACACCTTC. It encodes CSVLGGGTGGSRNYGYTF.

This sequence joins TRBV2 and TRBJ1-1, with 10 bases matching TRBD1. Germline CDR1 reads SNHLY; CDR2 reads FYNNEI. The CDR3 has 14 amino acids. J lost 5 bases, V lost 6 bases, and 6 bases had no gene match. This CDR3 is CASSIWGQGTEAFF. The CDR3 nucleotides are TGTGCCAGCAGCATTTGGGGACAGGGGACTGAAGCTTTCTTT.

This chain joins TRBV5-1 and TRBJ2-7; the D is unclear. V was trimmed by 5 bases and J by 5 bases, leaving 11 bases between them. CDR3 length equals 12 residues. Germline V CDR1 and CDR2: SGHRS, YFSETQ. The CDR3, as DNA: TGCGCCAGCAGGTGGTCGATGGACGAGCAGTACTTC. It translates to CASRWSMDEQYF.

This clonotype was found a few times. The chain employs TRBV20-1 and TRBJ1-2; TRBD1 might be the D (6 bases). Germline V CDR1 and CDR2: DFQATT, SNEGSKA (reference sequence). The CDR3 is 14 amino acids. The ends were cut back, 5 bases at V and 5 bases at J, with 18 bases in the middle. CDR3 sequence (DNA): TGCAGTGCTCTCTCCCCGGACAGCCTATATGGCTACACCTTC. Translation gives CSALSPDSLYGYTF.

The J gene is TRBJ1-1, the V gene TRBV24-1; TRBD1 agrees at 7 bases. J gave up 3 bases and V 8 bases, and 5 bases lay outside the gene matches. The CDR3 has 13 residues. The V gene's germline CDR1 is KGHDR and CDR2 SFDVKD. The CDR3 here is CATTTGRDTEAFF. The DNA for the CDR3 is TGTGCCACCACGACAGGGCGGGACACTGAAGCTTTCTTT.

The V and J genes are TRBV19 and TRBJ1-2; the D is unclear. Germline V gene sequence: CDR1 LNHDA, CDR2 SQIVND (reference sequence). V lost 3 bases and J lost 5, with 16 bases in between. CDR3 size: 15 residues. The CDR3 sequence is CASSIGLGSSYGYTF. DNA for the CDR3: TGTGCCAGTAGTATCGGTCTCGGCAGCTCGTATGGCTACACCTTC.